This T cell receptor beta chain was observed in a study of siplizumab effects on memory and regulatory T cells. Study-wide results and caveats: Memory cells seemed less diverse than naive T cells, which also seemed major contributors to the alloresponse.

The repertoire was sequenced with immunoSEQ multiplex PCR; TCRdb's copy has only in-frame clones and lacks some. This table has approximately 94,000 clones, roughly 95% appearing once. The CDR3 length is 14 residues. V lost 10 bases and J lost 2, with 14 bases in between. CDR1 ENHRY and CDR2 SYGVKD come from the germline V gene. Remarks on this clone: What it binds is not known.

Specimen: naive CD4+ T cells sorted from blood. The TCR sequence derives from a human donor in good health. The V gene is TRBV10-3, the J gene TRBJ2-2; TRBD1 might be the D (6 bases). The CDR3 DNA reads as TGTGCCACCCACGCAGGGGTTAACACCGGGGAGCTGTTTTTT. Amino acid sequence: CATHAGVNTGELFF.